This T cell receptor beta chain is from a study of shared clonotypes between healthy human individuals. Sequenced by immunoSEQ multiplex PCR; TCRdb stores in-frame clones only, minus some. The sample includes roughly 810,000 clones, about 96% seen only once; the top ten take less than 0.3%. There are 14 residues in the CDR3. Germline-derived CDR1 and CDR2 are PRHDT and FYEKMQ (reference sequence). V dropped 8 bases and J dropped 0 bases, with 11 bases sitting between them. In the naive CD8 group, cells lacked CD45RO and were positively selected for CCR7, so terminally differentiated effector memory CD45RA+ cells were left out.

This sequence originates from a man aged 30-40 years in good health. Sequencing was performed on naive CD8+ T cells sorted from blood. The genes are TRBV13 and TRBJ1-3, with D perhaps matching TRBD1 (5 bases). The CDR3 here is CASGSQDSGNTIYF. The CDR3 DNA follows: TGTGCCAGCGGGTCACAGGACTCTGGAAACACCATATATTTT.